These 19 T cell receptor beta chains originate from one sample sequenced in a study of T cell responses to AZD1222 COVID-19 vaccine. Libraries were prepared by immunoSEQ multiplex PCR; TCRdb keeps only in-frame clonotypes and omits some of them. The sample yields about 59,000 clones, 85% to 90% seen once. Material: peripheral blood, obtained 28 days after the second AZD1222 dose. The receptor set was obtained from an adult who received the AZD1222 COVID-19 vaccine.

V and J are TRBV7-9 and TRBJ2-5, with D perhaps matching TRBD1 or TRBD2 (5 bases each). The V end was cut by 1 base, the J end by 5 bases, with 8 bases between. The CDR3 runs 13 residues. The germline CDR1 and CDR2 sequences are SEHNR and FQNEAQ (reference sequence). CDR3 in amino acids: CASSLVGEETQYF. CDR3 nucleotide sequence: TGTGCCAGCAGCTTAGTAGGGGAGGAGACCCAGTACTTC. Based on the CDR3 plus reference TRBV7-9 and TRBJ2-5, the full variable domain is DTGVSQNPRHKITKRGQNVTFRCDPISEHNRLYWYRQTLGQGPEFLTYFQNEAQLEKSRLLSDRFSAERPKGSFSTLEIQRTEQGDSAMYLCASSLVGEETQYFGPGTRLLVL.

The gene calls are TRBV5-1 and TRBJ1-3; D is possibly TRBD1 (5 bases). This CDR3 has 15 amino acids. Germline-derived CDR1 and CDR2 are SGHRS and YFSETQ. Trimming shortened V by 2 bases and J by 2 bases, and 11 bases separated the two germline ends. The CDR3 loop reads CASSFAGTPGNTIYF. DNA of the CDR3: TGCGCCAGCAGCTTTGCGGGGACCCCTGGAAACACCATATATTTT.

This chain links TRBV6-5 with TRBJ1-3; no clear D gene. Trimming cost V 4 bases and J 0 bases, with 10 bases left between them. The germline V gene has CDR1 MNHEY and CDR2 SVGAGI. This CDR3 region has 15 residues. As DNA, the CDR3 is TGTGCCAGCAGTTCGACCGGCTTCTCTGGAAACACCATATATTTT. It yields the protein CASSSTGFSGNTIYF.

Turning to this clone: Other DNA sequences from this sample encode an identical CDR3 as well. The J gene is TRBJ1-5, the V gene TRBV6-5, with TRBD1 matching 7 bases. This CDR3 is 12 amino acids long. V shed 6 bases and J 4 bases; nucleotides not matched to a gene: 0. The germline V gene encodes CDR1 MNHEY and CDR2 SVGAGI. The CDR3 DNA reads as TGTGCCAGCAGACAGGGGAATCAGCCCCAGCATTTT. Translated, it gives CASRQGNQPQHF.

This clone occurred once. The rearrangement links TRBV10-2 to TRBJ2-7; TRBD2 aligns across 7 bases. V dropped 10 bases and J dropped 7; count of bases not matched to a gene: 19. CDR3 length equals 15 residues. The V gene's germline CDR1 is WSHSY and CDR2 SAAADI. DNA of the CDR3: TGCGCCAACCAAACGAGACGCGGGGGTCTTAATGAGCAGTACTTC. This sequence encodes CANQTRRGGLNEQYF.

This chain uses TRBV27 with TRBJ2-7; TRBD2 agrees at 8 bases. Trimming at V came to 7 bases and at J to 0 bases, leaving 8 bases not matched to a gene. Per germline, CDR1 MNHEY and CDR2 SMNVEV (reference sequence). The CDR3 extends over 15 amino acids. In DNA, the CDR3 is TGTGCCAGCACCTCACAGCGGGGGTTCTCCTACGAGCAGTACTTC. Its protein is CASTSQRGFSYEQYF.

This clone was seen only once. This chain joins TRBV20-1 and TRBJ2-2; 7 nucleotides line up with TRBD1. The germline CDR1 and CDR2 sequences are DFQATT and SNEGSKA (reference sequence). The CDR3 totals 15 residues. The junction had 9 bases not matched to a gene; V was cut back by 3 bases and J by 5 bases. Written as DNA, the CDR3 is TGCAGTGCTAGTCGGGACAGCGGATTAACCGGGGAGCTGTTTTTT. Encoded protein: CSASRDSGLTGELFF.

The CDR3 nucleotides are TGCGCCAGCAGTTCAGGGACAGGGGGTTCACCCCTCCACTTT. Amino acids: CASSSGTGGSPLHF. V usage is TRBV10-2 and J usage is TRBJ1-6; 11 bases are a match to TRBD1. The junction had 3 bases not matched to a gene; V was cut back by 5 bases and J by 9 bases. The CDR3 has 14 amino acids. Per the germline V gene, CDR1 is WSHSY and CDR2 is SAAADI.

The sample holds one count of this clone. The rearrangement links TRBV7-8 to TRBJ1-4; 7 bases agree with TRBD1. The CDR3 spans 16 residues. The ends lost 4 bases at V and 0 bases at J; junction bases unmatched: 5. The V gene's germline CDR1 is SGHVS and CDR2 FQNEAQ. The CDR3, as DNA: TGTGCCAGCAGCTACAGGGGTATGGCAACTAATGAAAAACTGTTTTTT. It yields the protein CASSYRGMATNEKLFF. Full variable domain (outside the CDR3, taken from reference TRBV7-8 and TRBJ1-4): GAGVSQSPRYKVAKRGQDVALRCDPISGHVSLFWYQQALGQGPEFLTYFQNEAQLDKSGLPSDRFFAERPEGSVSTLKIQRTQQEDSAVYLCASSYRGMATNEKLFFGSGTQLSVL.

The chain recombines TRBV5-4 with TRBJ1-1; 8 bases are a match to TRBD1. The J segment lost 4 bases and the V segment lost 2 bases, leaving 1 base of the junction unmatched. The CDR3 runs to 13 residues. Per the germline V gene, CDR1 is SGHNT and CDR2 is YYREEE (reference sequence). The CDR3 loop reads CASSLTGGTEAFF. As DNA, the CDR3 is TGTGCCAGCAGCTTAACAGGGGGCACTGAAGCTTTCTTT.

CDR3 amino acids: CASRLTGTGVGETQYF. CDR3 nucleotides: TGCGCCAGCAGATTGACCGGGACAGGGGTTGGAGAGACCCAGTACTTC. The chain is built from TRBV5-1 and TRBJ2-5, with TRBD1 matching over 10 bases. The germline CDR1 and CDR2 sequences are SGHRS and YFSETQ. This CDR3 comprises 16 residues. J was trimmed by 4 bases and V by 5 bases; bases with no gene match: 11.

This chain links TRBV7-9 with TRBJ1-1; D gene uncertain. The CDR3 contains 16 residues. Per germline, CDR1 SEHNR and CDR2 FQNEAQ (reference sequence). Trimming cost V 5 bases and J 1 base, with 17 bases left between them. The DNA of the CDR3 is TGTGCCAGCAGCCCCACCCGTGTGTGGGGGAACACTGAAGCTTTCTTT. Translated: CASSPTRVWGNTEAFF.

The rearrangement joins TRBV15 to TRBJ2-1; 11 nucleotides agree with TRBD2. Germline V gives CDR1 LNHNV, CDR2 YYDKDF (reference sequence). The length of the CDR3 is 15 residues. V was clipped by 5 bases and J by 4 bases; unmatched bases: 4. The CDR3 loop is CATSSGLAVYNEQFF. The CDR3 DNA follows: TGTGCCACCAGCTCGGGACTAGCGGTGTACAATGAGCAGTTCTTC.

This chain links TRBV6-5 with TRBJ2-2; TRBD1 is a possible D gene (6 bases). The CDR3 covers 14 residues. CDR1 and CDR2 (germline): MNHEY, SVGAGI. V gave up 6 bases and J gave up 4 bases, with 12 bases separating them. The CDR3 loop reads CASSRTGTTGELFF. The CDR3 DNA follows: TGTGCCAGCAGCAGAACAGGGACCACCGGGGAGCTGTTTTTT.

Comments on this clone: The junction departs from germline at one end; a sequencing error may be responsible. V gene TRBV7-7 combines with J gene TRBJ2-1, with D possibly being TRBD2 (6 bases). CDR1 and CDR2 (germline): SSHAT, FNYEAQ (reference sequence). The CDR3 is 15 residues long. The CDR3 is CASSLGTSGYNEQFF. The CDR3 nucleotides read TGTGCTAGCAGCTTGGGGACTTCCGGATACAATGAGCAGTTCTTC.

The chain's CDR3 is CASSAWGEGYGYTF. CDR3 coding DNA: TGTGCCAGCAGCGCCTGGGGCGAAGGATATGGCTACACCTTC. The rearrangement joins TRBV9 to TRBJ1-2; weak D call: TRBD1 (5 bases). V gave up 3 bases and J gave up 5 bases, with 14 bases separating them. This CDR3 is built from 14 residues. The germline V gene has CDR1 SGDLS and CDR2 YYNGEE.

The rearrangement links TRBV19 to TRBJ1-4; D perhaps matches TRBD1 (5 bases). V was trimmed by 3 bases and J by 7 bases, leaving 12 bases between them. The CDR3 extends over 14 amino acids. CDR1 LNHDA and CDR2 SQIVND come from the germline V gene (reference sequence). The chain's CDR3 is CASSMGQGGEKLFF. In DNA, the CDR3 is TGTGCCAGTAGTATGGGGCAGGGAGGTGAAAAACTGTTTTTT.

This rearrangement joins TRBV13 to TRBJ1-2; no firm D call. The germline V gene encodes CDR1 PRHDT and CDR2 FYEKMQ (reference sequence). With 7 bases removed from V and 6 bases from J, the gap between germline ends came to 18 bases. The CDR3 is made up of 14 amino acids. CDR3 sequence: CASNLRWVSDGYTF. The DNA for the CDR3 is TGTGCCAGCAACCTCCGCTGGGTTAGTGATGGCTACACCTTC.

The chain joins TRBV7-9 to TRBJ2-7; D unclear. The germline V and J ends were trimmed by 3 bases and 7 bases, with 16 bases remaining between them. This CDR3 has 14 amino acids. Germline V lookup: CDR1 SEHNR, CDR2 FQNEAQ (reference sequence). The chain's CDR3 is CASSFRLGLGEQYF. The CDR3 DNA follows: TGTGCCAGCAGCTTCAGACTCGGTTTAGGGGAGCAGTACTTC.